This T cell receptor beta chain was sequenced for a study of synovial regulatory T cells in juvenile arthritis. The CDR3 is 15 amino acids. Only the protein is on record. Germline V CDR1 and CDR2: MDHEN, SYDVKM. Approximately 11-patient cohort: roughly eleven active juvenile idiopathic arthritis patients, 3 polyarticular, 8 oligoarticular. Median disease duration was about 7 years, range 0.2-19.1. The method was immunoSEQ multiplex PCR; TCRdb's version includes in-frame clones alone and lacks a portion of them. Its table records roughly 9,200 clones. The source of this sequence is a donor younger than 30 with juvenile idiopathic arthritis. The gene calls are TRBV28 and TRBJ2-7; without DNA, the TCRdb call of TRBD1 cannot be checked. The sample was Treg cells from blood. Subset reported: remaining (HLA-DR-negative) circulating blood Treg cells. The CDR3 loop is CASSLWTGGVYEQYF.